Sequencing of this TCR beta chain was carried out in a study of cytomegalovirus exposure and HLA in healthy donors. Overall study context: A prior study identified approximately 120 million unique TCR beta sequences from 190 million or so T cells. Study results and caveats: The study listed about 150 cytomegalovirus-associated TCR beta chains. Later analysis reportedly placed an Asian-associated ancestry cluster below the approximately 650-donor mean in N-insertions. One variant, a missense change in DCLRE1C, was linked in a later analysis to TCR beta V- and J-gene trimming.

The PCR was carried out with 60 Vbeta primers and 13 Jbeta primers. Assay: immunoSEQ multiplex PCR; the TCRdb copy retains only in-frame clones and omits some. This sample has around 190,000 clones, with around 73% found just once. Comment on this clone: The target antigen is unknown.

The CDR3 consists of 16 residues. The chain is built from TRBV12-2 and TRBJ1-2; TRBD1 was called by the table and not checked on the DNA. TRBV12-2 is deemed a pseudogene. Source material: PBMCs. The sequence derives from a woman in her twenties or thirties in good health and CMV-seronegative. The CDR3 is CASRFSNRHTNYGYTF. The CDR3 DNA is TGTGCAAGTCGCTTCAGTAACAGGCATACTAACTATGGCTACACCTTC.